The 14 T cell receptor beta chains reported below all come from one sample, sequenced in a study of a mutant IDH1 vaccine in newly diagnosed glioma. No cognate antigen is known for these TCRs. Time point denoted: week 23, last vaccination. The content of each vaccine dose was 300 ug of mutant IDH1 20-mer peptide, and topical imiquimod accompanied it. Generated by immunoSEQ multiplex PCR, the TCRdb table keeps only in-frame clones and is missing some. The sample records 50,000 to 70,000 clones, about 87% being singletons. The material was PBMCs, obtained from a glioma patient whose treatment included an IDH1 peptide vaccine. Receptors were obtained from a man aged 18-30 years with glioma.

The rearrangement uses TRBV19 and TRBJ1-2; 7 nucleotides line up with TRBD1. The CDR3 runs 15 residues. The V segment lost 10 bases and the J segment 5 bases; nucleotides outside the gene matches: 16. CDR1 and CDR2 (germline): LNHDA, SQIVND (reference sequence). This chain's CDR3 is CATRGLQGLVYGYTF. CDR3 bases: TGTGCCACCCGAGGGCTACAGGGGTTAGTTTATGGCTACACCTTC.

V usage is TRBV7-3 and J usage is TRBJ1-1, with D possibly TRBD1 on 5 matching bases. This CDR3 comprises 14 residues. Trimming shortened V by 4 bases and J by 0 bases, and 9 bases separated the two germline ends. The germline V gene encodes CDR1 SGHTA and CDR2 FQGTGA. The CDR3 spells CASSWGGMNTEAFF. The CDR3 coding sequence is TGTGCCAGCAGCTGGGGGGGTATGAACACTGAAGCTTTCTTT.

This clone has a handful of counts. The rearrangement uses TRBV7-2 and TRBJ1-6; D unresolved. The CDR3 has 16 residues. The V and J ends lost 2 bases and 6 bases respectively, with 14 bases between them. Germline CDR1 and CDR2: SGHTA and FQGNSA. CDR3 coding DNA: TGTGCCAGCAGCTTAAATCAGGCCCAGGTTAATTCACCCCTCCACTTT. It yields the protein CASSLNQAQVNSPLHF.

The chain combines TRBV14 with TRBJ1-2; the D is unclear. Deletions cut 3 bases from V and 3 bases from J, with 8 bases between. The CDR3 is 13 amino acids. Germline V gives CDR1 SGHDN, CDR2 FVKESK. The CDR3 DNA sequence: TGTGCCAGCAGCCAGGGAGTAGACTATGGCTACACCTTC. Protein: CASSQGVDYGYTF.

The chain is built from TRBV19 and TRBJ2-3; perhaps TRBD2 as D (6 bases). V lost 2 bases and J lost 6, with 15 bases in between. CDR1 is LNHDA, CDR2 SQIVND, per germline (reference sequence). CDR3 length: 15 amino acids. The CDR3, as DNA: TGTGCCAGTAGTATACGGGGGAAAAAGGTGGATACGCAGTATTTT. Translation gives CASSIRGKKVDTQYF.

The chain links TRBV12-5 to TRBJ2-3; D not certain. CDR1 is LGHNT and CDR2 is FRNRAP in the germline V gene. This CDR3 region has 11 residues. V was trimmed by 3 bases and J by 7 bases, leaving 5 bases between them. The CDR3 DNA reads TGTGCTAGTGGTTTAAGGAATACGCAGTATTTT. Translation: CASGLRNTQYF.

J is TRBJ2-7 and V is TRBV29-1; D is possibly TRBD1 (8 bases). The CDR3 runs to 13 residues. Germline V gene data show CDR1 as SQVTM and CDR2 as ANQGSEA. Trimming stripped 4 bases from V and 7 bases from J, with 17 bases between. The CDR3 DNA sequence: TGCAGCGTTGGTACAGGGGGGGTGGGTGAGCAGTACTTC. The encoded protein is CSVGTGGVGEQYF.

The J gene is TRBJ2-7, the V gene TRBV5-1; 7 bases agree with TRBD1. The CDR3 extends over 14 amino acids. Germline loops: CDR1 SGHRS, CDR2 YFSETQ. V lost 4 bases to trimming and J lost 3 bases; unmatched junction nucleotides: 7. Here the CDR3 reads CASSRGDRFYEQYF. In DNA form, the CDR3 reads TGCGCCAGCAGCAGAGGGGACAGATTCTACGAGCAGTACTTC. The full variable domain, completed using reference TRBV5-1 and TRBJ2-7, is KAGVTQTPRYLIKTRGQQVTLSCSPISGHRSVSWYQQTPGQGLQFLFEYFSETQRNKGNFPGRFSGRQFSNSRSEMNVSTLELGDSALYLCASSRGDRFYEQYFGPGTRLTVT.

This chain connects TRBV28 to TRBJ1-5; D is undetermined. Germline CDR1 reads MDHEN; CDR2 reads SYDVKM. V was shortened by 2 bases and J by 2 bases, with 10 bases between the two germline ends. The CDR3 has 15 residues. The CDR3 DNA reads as TGTGCCAGCAGTTTACTCGTCGGAGGCAATCAGCCCCAGCATTTT. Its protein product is CASSLLVGGNQPQHF.

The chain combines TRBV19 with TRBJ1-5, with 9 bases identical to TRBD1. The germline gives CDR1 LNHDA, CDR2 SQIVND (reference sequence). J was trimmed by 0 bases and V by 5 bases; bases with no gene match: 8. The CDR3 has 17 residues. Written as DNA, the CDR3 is TGTGCCAGTAGTCGCGGACAGGGGTGGGATAGCAATCAGCCCCAGCATTTT. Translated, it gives CASSRGQGWDSNQPQHF.

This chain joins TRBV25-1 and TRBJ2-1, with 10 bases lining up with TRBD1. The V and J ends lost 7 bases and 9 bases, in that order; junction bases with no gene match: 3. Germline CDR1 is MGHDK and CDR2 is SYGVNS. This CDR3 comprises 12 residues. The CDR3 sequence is CASMTGGGEQFF. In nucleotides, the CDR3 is TGTGCCAGCATGACAGGGGGCGGTGAGCAGTTCTTC.

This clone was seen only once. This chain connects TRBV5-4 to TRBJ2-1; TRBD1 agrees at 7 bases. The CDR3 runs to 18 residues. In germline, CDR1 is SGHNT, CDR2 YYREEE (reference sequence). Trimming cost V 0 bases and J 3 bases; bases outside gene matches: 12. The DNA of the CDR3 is TGTGCCAGCAGCTTGGTAAGGACAGGACTCTCGGGCTACAATGAGCAGTTCTTC. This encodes CASSLVRTGLSGYNEQFF.

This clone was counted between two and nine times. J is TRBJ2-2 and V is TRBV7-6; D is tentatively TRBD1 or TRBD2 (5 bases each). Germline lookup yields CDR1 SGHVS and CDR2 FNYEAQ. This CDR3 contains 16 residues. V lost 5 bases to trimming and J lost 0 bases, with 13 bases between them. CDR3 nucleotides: TGTGCCAGCAGCGAGGGGATCGCGGCGAACACCGGGGAGCTGTTTTTT. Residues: CASSEGIAANTGELFF.

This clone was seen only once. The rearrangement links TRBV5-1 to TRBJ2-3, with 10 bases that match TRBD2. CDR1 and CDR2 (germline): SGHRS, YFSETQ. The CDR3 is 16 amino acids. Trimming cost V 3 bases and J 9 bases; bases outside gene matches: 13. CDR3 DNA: TGCGCCAGCAGCTCTCAGGAAGGTACTAGCGGGACCACGCAGTATTTT. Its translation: CASSSQEGTSGTTQYF.